This T cell receptor beta chain came from a study of beta chain features in type 1 diabetes. On this clone: Its target is unknown.

All of the isolated RNA was reverse transcribed, so expressed TCRB transcripts were sequenced. Using immunoSEQ multiplex PCR, the repertoire was profiled, and TCRdb retains in-frame clones only, with some absent. The profile shows about 450,000 clones, approximately 10% of them singletons. Overall study findings and caveats: Possible PCR preference for shorter templates applied equally to patients and controls.

CDR1 MDHEN and CDR2 SYDVKM come from the germline V gene. This CDR3 spans 15 amino acids. V was pared by 7 bases and J by 1 base, with 9 bases of the junction left unmatched. The V call is TRBV28, the J call TRBJ2-7; the match to TRBD2 covers 8 bases. The clonotype originates from a young woman in good health. The sample consisted of naive CD4+ T cells from blood. The CDR3 here is CASNPGGTESYEQYV. The CDR3, as DNA: TGTGCCAGCAACCCGGGAGGGACTGAATCCTACGAGCAGTACGTC.